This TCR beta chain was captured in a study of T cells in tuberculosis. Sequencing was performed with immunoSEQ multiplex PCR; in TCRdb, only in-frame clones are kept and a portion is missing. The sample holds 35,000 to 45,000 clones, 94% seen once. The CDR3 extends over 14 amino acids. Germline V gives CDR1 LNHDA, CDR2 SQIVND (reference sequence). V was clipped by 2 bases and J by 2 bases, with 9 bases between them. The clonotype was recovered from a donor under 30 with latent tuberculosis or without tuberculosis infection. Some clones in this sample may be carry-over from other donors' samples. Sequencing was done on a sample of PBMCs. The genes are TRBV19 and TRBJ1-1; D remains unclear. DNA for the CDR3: TGTGCCAGTAGTATAAACGCACTTAACACTGAAGCTTTCTTT. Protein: CASSINALNTEAFF.